This TCR beta chain is drawn from a study of T cell repertoires in cytomegalovirus infection. Study findings and constraints: Cumulative frequency of public TCR beta families picked out carriers of CMV plus the relevant HLA. There were HLA-C-restricted CMV-specific TCR beta clonotypes dominating the ex vivo response.

A note on this clonotype: What it binds is not known.

TCRdb passed the reads through MiXCR, listing each CDR3 protein once. The table lists around 310,000 distinct CDR3 sequences, approximately 32% of them singletons. The material was cultured PBMCs, obtained from culture after CMV antigen stimulation. The sequence was obtained from a human donor in good health (CMV status not recorded). Some clones in this sample may be carry-over from other donors' samples.

DNA of the CDR3: TGTGCCATCAGGGCAGGACAGGGGCTGGCGAACACCGGGGAGCTGTTTTTT. Translating it yields CAIRAGQGLANTGELFF. The chain links TRBV10-3 to TRBJ2-2; 9 bases map to TRBD1. Germline values: CDR1 ENHRY, CDR2 SYGVKD. CDR3 length: 17 residues. V trimming: 6 bases; J trimming: 0 bases; junction bases outside the gene matches: 8.